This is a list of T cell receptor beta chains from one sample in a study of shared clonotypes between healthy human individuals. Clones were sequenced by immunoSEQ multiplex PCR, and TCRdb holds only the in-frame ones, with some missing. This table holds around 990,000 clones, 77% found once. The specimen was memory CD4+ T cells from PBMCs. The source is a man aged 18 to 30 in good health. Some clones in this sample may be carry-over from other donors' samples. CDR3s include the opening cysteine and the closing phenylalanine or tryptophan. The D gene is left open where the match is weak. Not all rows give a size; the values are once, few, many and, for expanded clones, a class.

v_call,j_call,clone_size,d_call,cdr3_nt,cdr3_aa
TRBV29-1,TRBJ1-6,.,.,TGCAGCGTCAAAGGGCAAGGTTATAATTCACCCCTCCACTTT,CSVKGQGYNSPLHF
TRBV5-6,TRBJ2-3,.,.,TGTGCCAGCAGCTTGTGGGGCCAGGGTGAAGGCGACACAGATACGCAGTATTTT,CASSLWGQGEGDTDTQYF
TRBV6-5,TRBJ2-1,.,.,TGTGCCAGCAGTTACTCGAACCCGGACACCAATGAGCAGTTCTTC,CASSYSNPDTNEQFF
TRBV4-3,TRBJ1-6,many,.,TGCGCCAGCAGCCAAGGACCGGGCAAGGGGGACACCTCACCCCTCCACTTT,CASSQGPGKGDTSPLHF
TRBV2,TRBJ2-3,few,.,TGTGCCAGCAGTGGACTAGTTTCGGATACGCAGTATTTT,CASSGLVSDTQYF
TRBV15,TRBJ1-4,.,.,TGTGCCACCAGCAGGAACCAGGGTACTAATGAAAAACTGTTTTTT,CATSRNQGTNEKLFF
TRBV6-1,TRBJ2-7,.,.,TGTGCCAGCAGTGAAGGCGGGACCCGTCTAGAGCAGTACTTC,CASSEGGTRLEQYF
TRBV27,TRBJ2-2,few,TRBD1,TGTGCCAGCAGTTCAACCTACAGGGGCACCGGGGAGCTGTTTTTT,CASSSTYRGTGELFF
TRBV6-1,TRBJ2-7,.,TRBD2,TGTGCCAGCAGTGTTCCAGCGGGAGGGAAGAGCTCCTACGAGCAGTACTTC,CASSVPAGGKSSYEQYF
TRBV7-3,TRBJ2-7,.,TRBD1,TGTGCCAGCAGCTTAACTTTTGGGGACAGGGCCCCCTACGAGCAGTACTTC,CASSLTFGDRAPYEQYF
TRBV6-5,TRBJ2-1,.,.,TGTGCCAGCAGTTACTCGGCGCTAGCTGGTTACAATGAGCAGTTCTTC,CASSYSALAGYNEQFF
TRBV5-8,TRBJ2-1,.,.,TGTGCCAGCAGCCCTTATTCCGGGCACAATACCGAGCAGTTCTTC,CASSPYSGHNTEQFF
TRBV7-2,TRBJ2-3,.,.,TGTGCCAGCAGCTCCCATGCGATCCTAATTACGCAGTATTTT,CASSSHAILITQYF
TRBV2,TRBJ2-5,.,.,TGTGCCAGCATGGGGAGTGACCAAAAAGAGACCCAGTACTTC,CASMGSDQKETQYF
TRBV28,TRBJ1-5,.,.,TGTGCCAGCAGTCGGATAACCGGGGCAGGGAATCAGCCCCAGCATTTT,CASSRITGAGNQPQHF
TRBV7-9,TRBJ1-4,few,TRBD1,TGTGCCAGCAGCTTGAGACAGGGTGATGAAAAACTGTTTTTT,CASSLRQGDEKLFF
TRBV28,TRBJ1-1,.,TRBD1,TGTGCCACCAGAAGGGGGCGGATGAACACTGAAGCTTTCTTT,CATRRGRMNTEAFF
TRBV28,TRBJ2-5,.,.,TGTGCCAGCAGTCCCCCGGGCAGGGGAGAGACCCAGTACTTC,CASSPPGRGETQYF
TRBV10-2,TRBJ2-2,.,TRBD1,TGCGCCAGCAGGTTTACAGGGGGCACCGGGGAGCTGTTTTTT,CASRFTGGTGELFF
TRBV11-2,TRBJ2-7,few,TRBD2,TGTGCCAGCAGCCCCCGGGGTCTAGCGGGAGGGGGGGAGCAGTACTTC,CASSPRGLAGGGEQYF
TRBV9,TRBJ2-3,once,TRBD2,TGTGCCAGCAGCGGACTAGCGGGAGATACGCAGTATTTT,CASSGLAGDTQYF
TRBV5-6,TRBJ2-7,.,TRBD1,TGTGCCAGCAGCTTGGTAGGACAGGATAAGGAGCAGTACTTC,CASSLVGQDKEQYF
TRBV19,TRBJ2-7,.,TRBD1,TGTGCCAGTAGTCCCCGGACAGGGATCTACGAGCAGTACTTC,CASSPRTGIYEQYF
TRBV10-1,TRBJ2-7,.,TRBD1,TGCGCCAGCAGGCGGACAGGGAACGACGAGCAGTACTTC,CASRRTGNDEQYF
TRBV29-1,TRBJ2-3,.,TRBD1,TGCAGCGTTCCCCGGGACAGGGCGGATACGCAGTATTTT,CSVPRDRADTQYF
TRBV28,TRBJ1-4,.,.,TGTGCCAGCAGTTACCAGGGAGGTAACGAAAAACTGTTTTTT,CASSYQGGNEKLFF
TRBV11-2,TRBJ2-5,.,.,TGTGCCAGCAGCTTAGTCAGGGAGACCCAGTACTTC,CASSLVRETQYF
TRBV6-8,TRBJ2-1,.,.,TGTGCCAGCAAACCCCAGGGCGGTGTTGAGCAGTTCTTC,CASKPQGGVEQFF
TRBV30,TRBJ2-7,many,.,TGTGCCGGAACAGGGAATTCCTACGAGCAGTACTTC,CAGTGNSYEQYF
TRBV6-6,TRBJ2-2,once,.,TGTGCCAGCAGTTACCTGGAGGGCCAAACCGGGGAGCTGTTTTTT,CASSYLEGQTGELFF
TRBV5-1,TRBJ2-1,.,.,TGCGCCAGCAGCTTGGGTTTCGGGACACAATACAATGAGCAGTTCTTC,CASSLGFGTQYNEQFF
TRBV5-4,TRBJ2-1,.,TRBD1,TGTGCCAGCAGACCCGGACAGGGGGCTTACAATGAGCAGTTCTTC,CASRPGQGAYNEQFF
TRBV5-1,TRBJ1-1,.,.,TGCGCCAGCAGCCCCGACCCGGGGTGGGAGCGGACTGAAGCTTTCTTT,CASSPDPGWERTEAFF